These 7 T cell receptor beta chains were sequenced from one sample in a study of cytomegalovirus exposure and HLA in healthy donors. Amplification used 60 Vbeta primers and 13 Jbeta primers. TCRdb's table, derived via immunoSEQ multiplex PCR, lists solely in-frame clones and lacks some. The sample contains approximately 290,000 clones, roughly 80% of which appear only once. Sample: PBMCs. The receptor source for this set is a girl aged 2-10 years in good health and CMV-seronegative.

J is TRBJ1-1 and V is TRBV29-1; 7 positions agree with TRBD1. This CDR3 spans 13 amino acids. CDR1 and CDR2 from the germline V gene are SQVTM and ANQGSEA. V was clipped by 8 bases and J by 0 bases; unmatched bases: 6. CDR3 bases: TGCAGCCCTTCAGGGGGGATGAACACTGAAGCTTTCTTT. Its protein is CSPSGGMNTEAFF.

The rearrangement uses TRBV28 and TRBJ1-6; D remains ambiguous. Germline-derived CDR1 and CDR2 are MDHEN and SYDVKM. This CDR3 is 11 amino acids long. V was clipped by 4 bases and J by 11 bases, with 6 bases between them. This CDR3 reads CASSSSTPLHF. The CDR3 DNA reads as TGTGCCAGCAGTTCCTCTACACCCCTCCACTTT.

This rearrangement joins TRBV30 to TRBJ2-7; 8 nucleotides line up with TRBD2. V shed 6 bases, J shed 8 bases, and the junction held 12 bases outside the gene matches. Per the germline V gene, CDR1 is GTSNPN and CDR2 is SVGIG (reference sequence). This CDR3 has 13 residues. The chain's CDR3 is CACPGGGGRKQYF. The CDR3, as DNA: TGTGCCTGCCCGGGGGGCGGGGGGCGAAAGCAGTACTTC.

The rearrangement joins TRBV4-1 to TRBJ2-7, with D unclear. CDR1 and CDR2 (germline): MGHRA, YSYEKL. The CDR3 runs to 15 residues. Trimming pared 4 bases from V and 1 base from J, leaving 14 bases between. The chain's CDR3 is CASSPSLIQSYEQYF. In DNA, the CDR3 is TGCGCCAGCAGCCCCTCGTTGATACAGTCCTACGAGCAGTACTTC.

This clone was counted a single time. V usage is TRBV18 and J usage is TRBJ1-1, with D maybe TRBD1 (6 bases). Per the germline V gene, CDR1 is KGHSH and CDR2 is LQKENI. With 2 bases removed from V and 6 bases from J, the gap between germline ends came to 19 bases. The CDR3 runs to 16 residues. CDR3 sequence reads: CASSPFPGAVGAEAFF. CDR3 coding DNA: TGTGCCAGCTCACCATTCCCAGGGGCGGTGGGGGCTGAAGCTTTCTTT.

The CDR3 bases are TGTGCCAGCGAATTCGGCGGGGCCCGTACTAGCACAGATACGCAGTATTTT. It encodes CASEFGGARTSTDTQYF. The chain combines TRBV28 with TRBJ2-3; the D gene is possibly TRBD2 (6 bases). V lost 8 bases and J 0 bases, leaving 21 bases between the germline ends. CDR3 length equals 17 residues. From germline, CDR1 is MDHEN and CDR2 SYDVKM. The complete variable domain, with remaining parts taken from reference TRBV28 and TRBJ2-3, reads DVKVTQSSRYLVKRTGEKVFLECVQDMDHENMFWYRQDPGLGLRLIYFSYDVKMKEKGDIPEGYSVSREKKERFSLILESASTNQTSMYLCASEFGGARTSTDTQYFGPGTRLTVL.

V is TRBV18 and J is TRBJ2-7; unclear D gene. The CDR3 totals 15 residues. Germline values: CDR1 KGHSH, CDR2 LQKENI. The V and J ends lost 0 bases and 2 bases respectively, with 11 bases between them. CDR3 sequence reads: CASSPPYSSAYEQYF. The CDR3, as DNA: TGTGCCAGCTCACCACCATATAGCAGCGCCTACGAGCAGTACTTC.